This T cell receptor (beta chain) is from a study of blood T cell repertoires in COVID-19. The assay was immunoSEQ multiplex PCR, and TCRdb's table has in-frame clones only and misses some. The sample lists approximately 15,000 clones; around four fifths were seen once. Trimming took off 0 bases at V and 0 bases at J, with 15 bases between the two ends. CDR1 and CDR2 from the germline V gene are SGHDN and FVKESK. CDR3 length: 19 amino acids. The V call is TRBV14, the J call TRBJ2-6; D may be TRBD1 (6 bases). The sequence was obtained from a woman in her sixties or seventies with acute or convalescent COVID-19. The source material was peripheral blood. The CDR3 here is CASSQDSTGRPSGANVLTF. In DNA, the CDR3 is TGTGCCAGCAGCCAAGATTCTACAGGGAGACCCTCTGGGGCCAACGTCCTGACTTTC. Complete variable domain (other parts from reference TRBV14 and TRBJ2-6): EAGVTQFPSHSVIEKGQTVTLRCDPISGHDNLYWYRRVMGKEIKFLLHFVKESKQDESGMPNNRFLAERTGGTYSTLKVQPAELEDSGVYFCASSQDSTGRPSGANVLTFGAGSRLTVL.